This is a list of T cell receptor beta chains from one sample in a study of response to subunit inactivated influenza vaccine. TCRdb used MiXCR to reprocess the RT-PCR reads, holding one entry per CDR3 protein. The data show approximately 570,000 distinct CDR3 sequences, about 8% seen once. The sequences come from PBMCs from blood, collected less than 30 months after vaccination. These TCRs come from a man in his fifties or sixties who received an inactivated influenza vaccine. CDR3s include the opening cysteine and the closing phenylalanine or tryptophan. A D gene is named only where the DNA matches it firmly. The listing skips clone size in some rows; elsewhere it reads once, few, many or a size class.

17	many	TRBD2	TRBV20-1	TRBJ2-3	CSASGLAGVLGTDTQYF	TGCAGTGCGAGCGGGCTAGCGGGAGTCCTTGGCACAGATACGCAGTATTTT
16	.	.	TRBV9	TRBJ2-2	CASSVSGTVNTGELFF	TGTGCCAGCAGCGTTTCAGGGACGGTCAACACCGGGGAGCTGTTTTTT
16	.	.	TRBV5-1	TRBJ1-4	CASSLETYGANEKLFF	TGCGCCAGCAGCTTGGAAACGTACGGGGCTAATGAAAAACTGTTTTTT
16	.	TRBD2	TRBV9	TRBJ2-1	CASSVAGTSSYNEQFF	TGTGCCAGCAGCGTAGCCGGGACTAGCTCCTACAATGAGCAGTTCTTC
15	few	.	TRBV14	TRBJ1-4	CASSRAFALGEKLFF	TGTGCCAGCAGCCGCGCCTTTGCTCTGGGTGAAAAACTGTTTTTT
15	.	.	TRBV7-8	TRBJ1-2	CASSAPRRINYGYTF	TGTGCCAGCAGCGCACCCCGACGGATTAACTATGGCTACACCTTC
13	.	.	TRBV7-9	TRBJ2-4	CASSLDGGVPSPF	TGTGCCAGCAGCTTAGATGGGGGCGTTCCTTCACCCTTC
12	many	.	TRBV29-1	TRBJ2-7	CSVEDQIYEQYF	TGCAGCGTTGAAGATCAAATCTACGAGCAGTACTTC
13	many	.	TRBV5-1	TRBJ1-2	CASSLEGGYGYTF	TGCGCCAGCAGCTTAGAGGGAGGCTATGGCTACACCTTC
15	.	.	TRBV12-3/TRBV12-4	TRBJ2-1	CASSLGTSDGNEQFF	TGTGCCAGCAGTTTAGGGACAAGCGATGGGAATGAGCAGTTCTTC
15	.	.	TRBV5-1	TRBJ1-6	CASSLDWGGNSPLHF	TGCGCCAGCAGCTTGGATTGGGGAGGTAATTCACCCCTCCACTTT
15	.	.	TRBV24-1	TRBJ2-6	CATSDSRAGANVLTF	TGTGCCACCAGTGATTCGAGGGCTGGGGCCAACGTCCTGACTTTC
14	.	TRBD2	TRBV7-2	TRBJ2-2	CASSTGLALGELFF	TGTGCCAGCAGCACGGGACTAGCCCTCGGGGAGCTGTTTTTT
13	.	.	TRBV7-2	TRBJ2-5	CASSGRILETQYF	TGTGCCAGCAGTGGACGGATTCTTGAGACCCAGTACTTC
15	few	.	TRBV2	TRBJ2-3	CASSASFASTDTQYF	TGTGCCAGCAGTGCCAGCTTTGCTAGCACAGATACGCAGTATTTT
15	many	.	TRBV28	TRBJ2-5	CASKPSPGVGETQYF	TGTGCCAGCAAGCCTTCGCCGGGCGTAGGAGAGACCCAGTACTTC
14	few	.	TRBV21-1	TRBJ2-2	CASSKCVPPGELFF	TGTGCCAGCAGCAAATGTGTCCCCCCCGGGGAGCTGTTTTTT
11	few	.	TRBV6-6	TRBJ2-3	CASRSGATQYF	TGTGCCAGCAGGTCTGGTGCTACGCAGTATTTT
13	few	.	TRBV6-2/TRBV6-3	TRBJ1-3	CASSPVPGNTIYF	TGTGCCAGCAGCCCGGTCCCTGGAAACACCATATATTTT
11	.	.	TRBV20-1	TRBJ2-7	CSAIRVHEQYF	TGCAGTGCTATCAGGGTCCACGAGCAGTACTTC
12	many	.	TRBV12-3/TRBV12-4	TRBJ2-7	CASSKPAYEQYF	TGTGCCAGCAGTAAGCCCGCCTACGAGCAGTACTTC
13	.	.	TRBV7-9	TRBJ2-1	CASSLGWSDEQFF	TGTGCCAGCAGCTTAGGTTGGTCCGATGAGCAGTTCTTC
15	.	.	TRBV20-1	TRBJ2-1	CSARGSGWTYNEQFF	TGCAGTGCTAGAGGCTCCGGGTGGACCTACAATGAGCAGTTCTTC
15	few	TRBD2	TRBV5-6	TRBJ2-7	CASSPAGGIHYEQYF	TGTGCCAGCAGCCCAGCGGGAGGGATACACTACGAGCAGTACTTC
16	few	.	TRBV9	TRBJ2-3	CASSATGTSSTDTQYF	TGTGCCAGCAGCGCAACCGGGACTTCAAGCACAGATACGCAGTATTTT
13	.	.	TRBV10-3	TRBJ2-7	CAISESSDHEQYF	TGTGCCATCAGTGAGTCTAGCGACCACGAGCAGTACTTC
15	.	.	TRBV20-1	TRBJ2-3	CSARDQTGEINTQYF	TGCAGTGCTAGAGATCAGACAGGAGAGATAAATACGCAGTATTTT
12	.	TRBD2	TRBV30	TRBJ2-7	CAWRPGGYEQYF	TGTGCCTGGAGACCCGGGGGGTACGAGCAGTACTTC
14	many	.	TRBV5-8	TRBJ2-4	CASSLGDSGNIQYF	TGTGCCAGCAGCTTGGGAGATAGCGGAAACATTCAGTACTTC
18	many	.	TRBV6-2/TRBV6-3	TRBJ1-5	CASSYSRGVGYSNQPQHF	TGTGCCAGCAGTTACTCGAGAGGGGTCGGGTATAGCAATCAGCCCCAGCATTTT
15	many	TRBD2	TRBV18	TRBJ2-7	CASSPEREGMWEQYF	TGTGCCAGCTCACCCGAGCGGGAGGGGATGTGGGAGCAGTACTTC
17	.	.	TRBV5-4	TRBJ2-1	CASSLGMVGSSYNEQFF	TGTGCCAGCAGCTTGGGGATGGTGGGCAGCTCCTACAATGAGCAGTTCTTC
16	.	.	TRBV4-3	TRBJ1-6	CASSQDGGWGNSPLHF	TGCGCCAGCAGCCAAGATGGGGGATGGGGAAATTCACCCCTCCACTTT
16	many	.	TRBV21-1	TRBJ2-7	CASSLPGLAWPNEQYF	TGTGCCAGCAGCTTGCCGGGACTAGCGTGGCCCAACGAGCAGTACTTC
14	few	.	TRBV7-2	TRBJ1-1	CASSLVQAYTEAFF	TGTGCCAGCAGCTTAGTACAGGCCTACACTGAAGCTTTCTTT
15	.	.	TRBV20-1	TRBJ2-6	CSAGDASSGANVLTF	TGCAGTGCAGGTGACGCCAGCTCTGGGGCCAACGTCCTGACTTTC
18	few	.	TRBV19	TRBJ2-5	CASSPSSPWLLTQETQYF	TGTGCCAGTAGTCCCTCCTCCCCCTGGCTTCTGACTCAAGAGACCCAGTACTTC
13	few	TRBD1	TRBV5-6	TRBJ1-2	CASSSGQGDGYTF	TGTGCCAGCAGCTCCGGACAGGGGGATGGCTACACCTTC
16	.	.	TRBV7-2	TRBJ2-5	CASSLGQLTNQKTQYF	TGTGCCAGCAGCTTAGGCCAGCTAACAAACCAAAAGACCCAGTACTTC
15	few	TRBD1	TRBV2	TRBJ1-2	CASSGTGGTDYGYTF	TGTGCCAGCAGTGGGACAGGGGGGACGGACTATGGCTACACCTTC
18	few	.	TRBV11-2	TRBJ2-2	CASSLESWPGGTTGELFF	TGTGCCAGCAGCCTAGAATCATGGCCCGGAGGTACCACCGGGGAGCTGTTTTTT
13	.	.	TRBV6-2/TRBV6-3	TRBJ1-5	CASSPGGFQPQHF	TGTGCCAGCAGCCCAGGCGGATTTCAACCCCAGCATTTT
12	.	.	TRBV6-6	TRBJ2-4	CASSYEGLIQYF	TGTGCCAGCAGTTATGAGGGCCTCATTCAGTACTTC
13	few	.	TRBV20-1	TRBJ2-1	CSARPPGGGEQFF	TGCAGTGCTAGACCACCAGGAGGAGGTGAGCAGTTCTTC
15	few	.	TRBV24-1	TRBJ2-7	CATSDSTRGGYEQYF	TGTGCCACCAGTGATTCGACTAGGGGGGGCTACGAGCAGTACTTC
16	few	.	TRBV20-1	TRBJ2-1	CSAVNPDPGSGNEQFF	TGCAGTGCCGTTAACCCGGACCCCGGATCGGGTAATGAGCAGTTCTTC
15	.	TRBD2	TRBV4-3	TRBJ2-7	CASSRELAGVGEQYF	TGCGCCAGCAGCCGAGAACTAGCGGGAGTTGGTGAGCAGTACTTC
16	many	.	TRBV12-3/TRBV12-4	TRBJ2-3	CASSLYLGVAKDTQYF	TGTGCCAGCAGTTTATATCTGGGGGTCGCAAAGGATACGCAGTATTTT
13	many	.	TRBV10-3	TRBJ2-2	CAIKGSNTGELFF	TGTGCCATCAAGGGGTCGAACACCGGGGAGCTGTTTTTT
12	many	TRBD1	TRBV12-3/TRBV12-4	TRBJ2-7	CASNRDSHEQYF	TGTGCCAGCAATCGGGACAGTCACGAGCAGTACTTC
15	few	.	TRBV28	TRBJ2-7	CASSLWARSPYEQYF	TGTGCCAGCAGTTTATGGGCCAGGTCTCCCTACGAGCAGTACTTC
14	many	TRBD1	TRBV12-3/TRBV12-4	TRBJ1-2	CASSNQGAWYGYTF	TGTGCCAGCAGCAATCAGGGGGCTTGGTATGGCTACACCTTC
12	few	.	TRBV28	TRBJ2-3	CASETDTDTQYF	TGTGCCAGCGAGACAGACACAGATACGCAGTATTTT
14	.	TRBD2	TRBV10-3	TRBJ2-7	CANKGLAGIYEQYF	TGTGCCAACAAGGGACTAGCGGGGATATACGAGCAGTACTTC
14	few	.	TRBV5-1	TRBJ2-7	CASRRGWSSYEQYF	TGCGCCAGCAGGCGGGGCTGGAGCTCCTACGAGCAGTACTTC
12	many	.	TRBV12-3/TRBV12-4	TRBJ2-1	CASRAANNEQFF	TGTGCCAGCAGGGCGGCGAACAATGAGCAGTTCTTC
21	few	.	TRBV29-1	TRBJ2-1	CSVVGGSGGFERGVTYNEQFF	TGCAGCGTTGTTGGTGGTTCAGGGGGCTTCGAGCGGGGGGTTACTTACAATGAGCAGTTCTTC
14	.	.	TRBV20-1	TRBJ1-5	CSARVGASNQPQHF	TGCAGTGCTAGAGTAGGGGCTAGCAATCAGCCCCAGCATTTT
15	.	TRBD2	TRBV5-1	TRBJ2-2	CASSPSGGRTGELFF	TGCGCCAGCAGCCCTAGCGGGGGGCGGACCGGGGAGCTGTTTTTT
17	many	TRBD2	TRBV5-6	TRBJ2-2	CASSIRLAGDVTGELFF	TGTGCCAGCAGCATAAGACTAGCGGGAGATGTCACCGGGGAGCTGTTTTTT